This T cell receptor beta chain was captured by sequencing in a study of glioma-infiltrating T cells after dendritic cell vaccination. Sequencing used immunoSEQ multiplex PCR; TCRdb keeps in-frame clones, though not all of them. This sample carries more than 85,000 clones, roughly 90% of them seen once, and the ten largest clones take 2.7%. As for time point: after dendritic cell vaccination, including at tumor progression/relapse. The CDR3 has 12 residues. Germline CDR1 and CDR2: SQVTM and ANQGSEA. The V gene end was trimmed by 7 bases and the J gene end by 6 bases; junction bases not matched to a gene: 5.

The material sequenced was blood, taken after dendritic cell vaccination. This TCR derives from a human donor with glioblastoma. V is TRBV29-1 and J is TRBJ2-3; 9 bases match TRBD1. CDR3 bases: TGCAGCGGAACCGGGACAGGGGATACGCAGTATTTT. It translates to CSGTGTGDTQYF.